This T cell receptor beta chain was profiled in a study of blood T cell repertoires in COVID-19. Overall study: The analysed material was cDNA or gDNA that came from T cells, B-cell-depleted T cells, or PBMCs.

TCRdb keeps only in-frame clones here, not all; method: immunoSEQ multiplex PCR. The sample has about 300,000 clones; about nine tenths are singletons. V was trimmed by 0 bases and J by 8 bases, leaving 14 bases between them. Germline CDR1 reads SGHRS; CDR2 reads YFSETQ. The CDR3 totals 14 residues. This sequence was found in a man aged 55 to 70 who had recovered from COVID-19. The material sequenced was PBMCs or T cells enriched from blood (not recorded which). The chain couples TRBV5-1 to TRBJ1-2; TRBD1 might be the D (5 bases). This chain's CDR3 is CASSLGQTSDGYTF. For the CDR3, the DNA is TGCGCCAGCAGCTTGGGACAGACCTCCGACGGCTACACCTTC.